The 27 T cell receptor beta chains in this list originate from one sample, sequenced in a study of CXCR3-negative and CXCR3-positive naive CD8 T cells. cDNA libraries for TRB were generated by 5' RACE incorporating UMI labels. TCRdb reprocessed the 5' RACE reads and keeps a single row for each CDR3 protein, giving no DNA. Listed are 70,000 to 100,000 distinct CDR3 sequences; around 1.8% falls within the top ten. Sequencing used naive CXCR3- CD8+ T cells from blood. Regarding subset: CD45RO-CCR7+CD27+CD95- naive CD8+ T cells lacking CXCR3 (TNR3-). The receptors originated from a human donor in good health. Some clones in this sample may be carry-over from other donors' samples.

V usage is TRBV20-1 and J usage is TRBJ2-1. The CDR3 is 15 amino acids. Per the germline V gene, CDR1 is DFQATT and CDR2 is SNEGSKA (reference sequence). The CDR3 here is CSARPRYRSYNEQFF.

The CDR3 sequence is CASSWGQGSSYEQYF. V and J are TRBV7-6 and TRBJ2-7; TCRdb calls TRBD1, which cannot be checked without DNA. Looked up from germline, CDR1 is SGHVS and CDR2 is FNYEAQ. CDR3 length: 15 residues.

The genes are TRBV11-2 and TRBJ2-7; TCRdb's D gene call, TRBD1, goes unchecked for lack of DNA. The CDR3 consists of 14 residues. CDR1 SGHAT and CDR2 FQNNGV come from the germline V gene. The CDR3 sequence is CASSWIGHGYEQYF.

The rearrangement links TRBV29-1 to TRBJ2-7; with no DNA, the TCRdb D assignment of TRBD1 cannot be verified. Germline V lookup: CDR1 SQVTM, CDR2 ANQGSEA. The CDR3 is 11 amino acids. CDR3 sequence reads: CSDQGSYEQYF.

The chain couples TRBV7-9 to TRBJ1-1; TCRdb's assignment of TRBD1 cannot be checked, as there is no DNA. From germline, CDR1 is SEHNR and CDR2 FQNEAQ (reference sequence). The CDR3 is 12 residues long. CDR3 in amino acids: CASSEGHTEAFF.

This chain links TRBV19 with TRBJ2-1. CDR1 and CDR2 (germline): LNHDA, SQIVND (reference sequence). The CDR3 is made up of 15 amino acids. The chain's CDR3 is CASSIVESEFNEQFF.

The chain uses TRBV5-1 and TRBJ1-1; TCRdb picks TRBD1, but there is no DNA to check that call. Germline CDR1 reads SGHRS; CDR2 reads YFSETQ. There are 14 residues in the CDR3. CDR3 amino acids: CASSYRDRNTEAFF.

The chain uses TRBV29-1 and TRBJ1-1; TCRdb picks TRBD1, but there is no DNA to check that call. CDR1 SQVTM and CDR2 ANQGSEA come from the germline V gene. There are 13 residues in the CDR3. CDR3 in amino acids: CSVETGGNTEAFF.

The CDR3 protein is CASSYSRFNEQFF. V is TRBV6-5 and J is TRBJ2-1. Germline V gene lookup returns CDR1 MNHEY and CDR2 SVGAGI. The CDR3 spans 13 residues.

V usage is TRBV20-1 and J usage is TRBJ2-7; with no DNA, the TCRdb D assignment of TRBD1 cannot be verified. The CDR3 consists of 14 residues. Germline lookup yields CDR1 DFQATT and CDR2 SNEGSKA (reference sequence). The chain's CDR3 is CSAVDRGLTYEQYF.

The V call is TRBV7-3, the J call TRBJ2-2. This CDR3 comprises 12 residues. In germline, CDR1 is SGHTA, CDR2 FQGTGA. CDR3 in amino acids: CASSLTDGELFF.

The chain employs TRBV29-1 and TRBJ2-1. Germline CDR1 and CDR2: SQVTM and ANQGSEA. The CDR3 has 13 residues. The CDR3 region is CSVEDLPAHEQFF.

This chain connects TRBV29-1 to TRBJ1-2; TCRdb's D gene call, TRBD1, goes unchecked for lack of DNA. The V gene's germline CDR1 is SQVTM and CDR2 ANQGSEA. The CDR3 is 13 residues long. The CDR3 sequence: CSARTGGASGYTF.

The CDR3 spells CASSTPPGTGTYEQYF. The V gene is TRBV7-9, the J gene TRBJ2-7; TCRdb outputs TRBD1, but without DNA this stays unchecked. The germline CDR1 and CDR2 sequences are SEHNR and FQNEAQ (reference sequence). This CDR3 region has 16 residues.

The chain combines TRBV6-5 with TRBJ2-7; TCRdb gives TRBD1 as the D gene, but with no DNA this cannot be confirmed. Germline loops: CDR1 MNHEY, CDR2 SVGAGI. There are 13 residues in the CDR3. The CDR3: CASRSGEVNEQYF.

The CDR3 reads CASSLDLLLGTDTQYF. The chain couples TRBV7-9 to TRBJ2-3; with no DNA, the TCRdb D assignment of TRBD2 cannot be verified. Germline V gene lookup returns CDR1 SEHNR and CDR2 FQNEAQ (reference sequence). This CDR3 region has 16 residues. Drawing the rest from reference TRBV7-9 and TRBJ2-3, the complete variable domain is DTGVSQNPRHKITKRGQNVTFRCDPISEHNRLYWYRQTLGQGPEFLTYFQNEAQLEKSRLLSDRFSAERPKGSFSTLEIQRTEQGDSAMYLCASSLDLLLGTDTQYFGPGTRLTVL.

The chain joins TRBV7-6 to TRBJ2-2; the TRBD2 assignment by TCRdb is unverifiable without DNA. Looked up from germline, CDR1 is SGHVS and CDR2 is FNYEAQ. CDR3 length: 16 amino acids. The CDR3 region is CASSRDPGRSTGELFF.

The chain is built from TRBV29-1 and TRBJ2-7; TCRdb returns TRBD1, unconfirmable since there is no DNA. The germline CDR1 and CDR2 sequences are SQVTM and ANQGSEA. The CDR3 sequence is 16 residues long. This CDR3 reads CSVEQPLAGKGNEQYF.

This chain uses TRBV29-1 with TRBJ2-7; TCRdb's D call, TRBD1, is unchecked because there is no DNA. From germline, CDR1 is SQVTM and CDR2 ANQGSEA. The length of the CDR3 is 14 residues. CDR3 loop: CSAIGGEPSYEQYF.

The rearrangement uses TRBV29-1 and TRBJ2-5; as DNA is missing, the TRBD1 call by TCRdb cannot be tested. The V gene's germline CDR1 is SQVTM and CDR2 ANQGSEA. The CDR3 totals 13 residues. The CDR3 region is CSASGSYQETQYF.

J is TRBJ1-2 and V is TRBV7-9. CDR3 length: 14 amino acids. Per the germline V gene, CDR1 is SEHNR and CDR2 is FQNEAQ (reference sequence). This chain's CDR3 is CASSPVIENYGYTF.

This chain links TRBV7-9 with TRBJ2-7; TCRdb proposes TRBD1, but this gene call is untestable without DNA. CDR3 size: 16 residues. CDR1 SEHNR and CDR2 FQNEAQ come from the germline V gene (reference sequence). CDR3: CASSFPPRRGIYEQYF.

The rearrangement links TRBV12-3 or TRBV12-4 to TRBJ2-1; TCRdb selects TRBD1, and the lack of DNA leaves this call unchecked. CDR3 length: 13 amino acids. Here the CDR3 reads CASSSSGGAEQFF.

The genes are TRBV3-1 and TRBJ2-1; the D call from TCRdb, TRBD1, cannot be confirmed without DNA. The CDR3 consists of 15 residues. Per germline, CDR1 LGHDT and CDR2 YNNKEL (reference sequence). The CDR3 sequence: CASSQESGDHGEQFF.

The J gene is TRBJ1-5, the V gene TRBV12-3 or TRBV12-4. The CDR3 loop spans 16 amino acids. CDR3: CASSLGQIVSNQPQHF.

This chain connects TRBV5-1 to TRBJ2-2. CDR1 and CDR2 (germline): SGHRS, YFSETQ. The CDR3 is 15 residues long. CDR3 in amino acids: CASSLYRGTRGELFF. The full variable domain, in which reference TRBV5-1 and TRBJ2-2 provide the parts outside the CDR3, is KAGVTQTPRYLIKTRGQQVTLSCSPISGHRSVSWYQQTPGQGLQFLFEYFSETQRNKGNFPGRFSGRQFSNSRSEMNVSTLELGDSALYLCASSLYRGTRGELFFGEGSRLTVL.

This chain connects TRBV28 to TRBJ2-1; TCRdb gives TRBD2 as the D gene, but with no DNA this cannot be confirmed. CDR1 and CDR2 (germline): MDHEN, SYDVKM. The CDR3 extends over 15 amino acids. CDR3: CASSSLAGTYNEQFF.